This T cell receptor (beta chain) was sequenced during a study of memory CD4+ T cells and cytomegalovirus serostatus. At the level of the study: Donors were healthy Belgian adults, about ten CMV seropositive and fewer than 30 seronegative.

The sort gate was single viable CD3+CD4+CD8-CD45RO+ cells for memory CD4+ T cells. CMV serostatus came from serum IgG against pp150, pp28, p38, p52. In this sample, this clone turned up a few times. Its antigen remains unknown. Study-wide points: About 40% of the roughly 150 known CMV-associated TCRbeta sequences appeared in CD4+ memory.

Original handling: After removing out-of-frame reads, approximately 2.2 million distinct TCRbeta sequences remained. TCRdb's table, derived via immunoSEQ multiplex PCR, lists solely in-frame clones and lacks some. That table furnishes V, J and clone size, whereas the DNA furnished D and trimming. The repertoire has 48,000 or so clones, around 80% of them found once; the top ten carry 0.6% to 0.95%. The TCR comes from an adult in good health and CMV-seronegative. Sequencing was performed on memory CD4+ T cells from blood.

CDR3 in amino acids: CASSLREGGNTEAFF. DNA of the CDR3: TGTGCCAGCAGCCTTAGGGAAGGGGGCAACACTGAAGCTTTCTTT. The chain is built from TRBV7-9 and TRBJ1-1; 7 positions match TRBD1. The CDR3 has 15 residues. J lost 2 bases, V lost 5 bases, and 8 bases had no gene match. Germline CDR1 SEHNR, CDR2 FQNEAQ (reference sequence).